The rows below give T cell receptor beta chains drawn from one sample of a study of blood T cells in healthy people across ages. TCRdb re-derived calls from the 5' RACE reads in MiXCR, one entry per CDR3 protein. This table has 1.5 million to 2 million distinct CDR3 sequences, roughly 32% appearing once. The sample was blood. These receptors originate from a woman younger than 45 in good health. The CDR3 runs from the conserved cysteine through the conserved F or W. A D gene is named only where the DNA matches it firmly. Size tells how often a clone was seen (once, few, many) or the class of an expanded clone, and some rows leave it out.

>TRBV24-1|.|TRBJ2-3|.
TGTGCCACCAGTGGTGGCATCTCTGGCACAGATACGCAGTATTTT
CATSGGISGTDTQYF
>TRBV5-1|.|TRBJ2-1|.
TGCGCCAGCAGCGACCTAAGACAGCGAACCTCCTACAATGAGCAGTTCTTC
CASSDLRQRTSYNEQFF
>TRBV20-1|few|TRBJ2-7|.
TGCAGTGCACCCCAGGGCATTTCCTACGAGCAGTACTTC
CSAPQGISYEQYF
>TRBV14|.|TRBJ2-7|.
TGTGCCAGCAGTCGGAGCCTCTACGAGCAGTACTTC
CASSRSLYEQYF
>TRBV4-2|.|TRBJ1-1|.
TGTGCCAGCAGCCAACTCTGGGGGGGGAGGAACACTGAAGCTTTCTTT
CASSQLWGGRNTEAFF
>TRBV7-2|.|TRBJ2-1|.
TGTGCCAGCAGCAAGGCTGGGGCTCTTAGAAATGAGCAGTTCTTC
CASSKAGALRNEQFF
>TRBV7-3|.|TRBJ2-3|TRBD2
TGTGCCAGCGGAATAAGCGGGGGGCCGGCAGATACGCAGTATTTT
CASGISGGPADTQYF
>TRBV6-5|.|TRBJ2-7|TRBD2
TGTGCCGGCAGCTCCTGGGAACTAGCGGGAGAAAACGAGCAGTACTTC
CAGSSWELAGENEQYF
>TRBV20-1|.|TRBJ2-3|.
TGCAGTGCTAGAGTGTATGGTTTTGCAGATACGCAGTATTTT
CSARVYGFADTQYF
>TRBV4-1|.|TRBJ2-2|.
TGCGCCAGCAGCCCGACCTTCGCGAACACCGGGGAGCTGTTTTTT
CASSPTFANTGELFF
>TRBV20-1|few|TRBJ2-3|TRBD2
TGCAGTGCTAAACAGACTAGCGGGGCCACAGATACGCAGTATTTT
CSAKQTSGATDTQYF